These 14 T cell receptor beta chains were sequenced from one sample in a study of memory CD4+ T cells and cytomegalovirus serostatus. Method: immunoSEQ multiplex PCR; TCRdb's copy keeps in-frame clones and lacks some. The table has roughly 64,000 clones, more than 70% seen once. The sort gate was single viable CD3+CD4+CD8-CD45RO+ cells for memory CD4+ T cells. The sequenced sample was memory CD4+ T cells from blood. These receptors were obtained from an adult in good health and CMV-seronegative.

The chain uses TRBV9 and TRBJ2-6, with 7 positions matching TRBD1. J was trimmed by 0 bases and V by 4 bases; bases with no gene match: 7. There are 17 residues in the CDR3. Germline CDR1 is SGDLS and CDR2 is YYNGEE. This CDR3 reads CASSQMTGPSGANVLTF. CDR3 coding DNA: TGTGCCAGCAGCCAAATGACAGGGCCCTCTGGGGCCAACGTCCTGACTTTC.

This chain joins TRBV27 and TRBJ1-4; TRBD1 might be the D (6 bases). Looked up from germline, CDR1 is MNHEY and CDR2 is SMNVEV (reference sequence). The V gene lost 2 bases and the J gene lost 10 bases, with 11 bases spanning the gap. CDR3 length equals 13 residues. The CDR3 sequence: CASSLGGGLKLFF. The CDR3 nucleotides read TGTGCCAGCAGTTTAGGTGGGGGCTTAAAACTGTTTTTT.

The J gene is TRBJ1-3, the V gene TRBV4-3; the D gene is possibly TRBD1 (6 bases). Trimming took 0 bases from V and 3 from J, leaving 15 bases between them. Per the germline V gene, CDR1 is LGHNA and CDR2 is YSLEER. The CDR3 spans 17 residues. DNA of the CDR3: TGCGCCAGCAGCCAAGATCCAGGACAGCTTGTTGGAAACACCATATATTTT. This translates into CASSQDPGQLVGNTIYF.

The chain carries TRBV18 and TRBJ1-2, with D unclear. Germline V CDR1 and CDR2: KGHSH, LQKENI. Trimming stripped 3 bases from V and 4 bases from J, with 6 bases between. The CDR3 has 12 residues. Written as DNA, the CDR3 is TGTGCCAGCTCACCGGGTGTCTATGGCTACACCTTC. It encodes CASSPGVYGYTF.

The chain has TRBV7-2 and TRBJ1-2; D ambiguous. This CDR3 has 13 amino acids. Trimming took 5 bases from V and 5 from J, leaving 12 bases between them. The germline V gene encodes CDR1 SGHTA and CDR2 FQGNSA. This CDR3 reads CASSRIVTYGYTF. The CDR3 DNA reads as TGTGCCAGCAGCCGGATCGTAACGTATGGCTACACCTTC.

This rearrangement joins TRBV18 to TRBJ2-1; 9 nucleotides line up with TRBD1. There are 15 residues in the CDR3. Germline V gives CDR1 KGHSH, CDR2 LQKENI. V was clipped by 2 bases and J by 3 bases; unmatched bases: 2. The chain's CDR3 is CASSPDRGIYNEQFF. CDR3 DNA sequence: TGTGCCAGCTCACCAGACAGGGGGATCTACAATGAGCAGTTCTTC. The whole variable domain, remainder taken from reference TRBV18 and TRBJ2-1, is NAGVMQNPRHLVRRRGQEARLRCSPMKGHSHVYWYRQLPEEGLKFMVYLQKENIIDESGMPKERFSAEFPKEGPSILRIQQVVRGDSAAYFCASSPDRGIYNEQFFGPGTRLTVL.

CDR3 protein: CASSRTGTQPQHF. CDR3 coding DNA: TGTGCCAGCAGTCGGACAGGGACTCAGCCCCAGCATTTT. The chain is built from TRBV2 and TRBJ1-5, with 8 nucleotides matching TRBD1. CDR1 and CDR2 from the germline V gene are SNHLY and FYNNEI. With V trimmed by 5 bases and J by 6 bases, 3 bases remained unmatched. The CDR3 is 13 amino acids. The full variable domain, with the rest looked up from reference TRBV2 and TRBJ1-5, is EPEVTQTPSHQVTQMGQEVILRCVPISNHLYFYWYRQILGQKVEFLVSFYNNEISEKSEIFDDQFSVERPDGSNFTLKIRSTKLEDSAMYFCASSRTGTQPQHFGDGTRLSIL.

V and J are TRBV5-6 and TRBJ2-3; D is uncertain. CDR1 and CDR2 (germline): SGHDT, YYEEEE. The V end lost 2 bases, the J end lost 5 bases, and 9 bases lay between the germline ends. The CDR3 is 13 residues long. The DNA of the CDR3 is TGTGCCAGCAGCTTCCAATCGGGAGATACGCAGTATTTT. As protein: CASSFQSGDTQYF.

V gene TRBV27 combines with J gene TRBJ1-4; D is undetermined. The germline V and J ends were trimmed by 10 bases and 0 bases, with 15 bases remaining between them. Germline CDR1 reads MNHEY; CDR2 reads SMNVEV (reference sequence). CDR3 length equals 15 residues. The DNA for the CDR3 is TGTGCCACCCGCTACGGCAGGTCAACTAATGAAAAACTGTTTTTT. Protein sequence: CATRYGRSTNEKLFF.

The CDR3 here is CASSLSGTELYGYTF. The CDR3 nucleotides read TGTGCCAGCAGCCTTTCCGGGACAGAGCTTTATGGCTACACCTTC. The chain uses TRBV7-3 and TRBJ1-2; 7 bases match TRBD1. The ends lost 5 bases at V and 5 bases at J; junction bases unmatched: 11. CDR3 length: 15 residues. Germline V gene data show CDR1 as SGHTA and CDR2 as FQGTGA.

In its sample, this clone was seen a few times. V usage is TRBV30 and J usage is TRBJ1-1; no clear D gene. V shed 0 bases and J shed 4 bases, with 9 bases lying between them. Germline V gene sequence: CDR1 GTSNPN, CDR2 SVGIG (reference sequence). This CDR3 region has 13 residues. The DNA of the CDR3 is TGTGCCTGGAGTGTGGCAGTGGGCACTGAAGCTTTCTTT. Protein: CAWSVAVGTEAFF.

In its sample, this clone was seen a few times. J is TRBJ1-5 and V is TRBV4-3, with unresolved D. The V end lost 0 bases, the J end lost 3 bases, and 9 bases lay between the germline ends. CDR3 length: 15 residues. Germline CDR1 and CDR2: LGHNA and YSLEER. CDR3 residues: CASSQDWALNQPQHF. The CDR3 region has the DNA TGCGCCAGCAGCCAAGATTGGGCCCTCAATCAGCCCCAGCATTTT.

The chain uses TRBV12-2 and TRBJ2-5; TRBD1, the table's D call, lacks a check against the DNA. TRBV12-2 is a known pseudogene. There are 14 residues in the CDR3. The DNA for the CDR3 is TGTGCAAGTCGCTTACGACAGGGCCAAGAGACCCAGTACTTC. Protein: CASRLRQGQETQYF.

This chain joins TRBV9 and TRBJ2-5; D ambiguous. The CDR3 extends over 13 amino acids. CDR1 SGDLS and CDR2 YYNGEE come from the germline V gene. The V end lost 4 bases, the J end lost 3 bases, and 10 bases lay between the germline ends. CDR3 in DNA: TGTGCCAGCAGCCCTGAGGTAGAAGAGACCCAGTACTTC. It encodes CASSPEVEETQYF.